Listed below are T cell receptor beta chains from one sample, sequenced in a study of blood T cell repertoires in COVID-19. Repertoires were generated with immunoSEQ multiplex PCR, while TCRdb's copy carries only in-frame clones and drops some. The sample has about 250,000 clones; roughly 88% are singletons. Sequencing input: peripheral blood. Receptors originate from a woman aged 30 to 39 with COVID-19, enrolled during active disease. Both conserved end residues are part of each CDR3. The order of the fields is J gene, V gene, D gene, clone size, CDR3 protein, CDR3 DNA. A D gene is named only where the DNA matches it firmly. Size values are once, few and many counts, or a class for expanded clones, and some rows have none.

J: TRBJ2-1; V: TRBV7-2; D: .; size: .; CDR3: CASSPPELGQFF; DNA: TGTGCCAGCAGCCCCCCGGAGCTGGGGCAGTTCTTC
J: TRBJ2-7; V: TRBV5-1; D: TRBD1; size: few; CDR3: CASSNRDSLTYEQYF; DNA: TGCGCCAGCAGCAACCGGGACAGTCTAACCTACGAGCAGTACTTC
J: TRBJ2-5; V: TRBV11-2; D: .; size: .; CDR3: CASSLVRGQETQYF; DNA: TGTGCCAGCAGCTTAGTCAGGGGCCAAGAGACCCAGTACTTC
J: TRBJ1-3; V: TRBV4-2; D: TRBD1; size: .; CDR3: CASSQYRGPSSGNTIYF; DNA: TGTGCCAGCAGCCAGTACAGGGGGCCTAGCTCTGGAAACACCATATATTTT
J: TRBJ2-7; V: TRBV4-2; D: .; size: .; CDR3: CASSPGQRDYEQYF; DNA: TGTGCCAGCAGCCCAGGACAGAGAGACTACGAGCAGTACTTC
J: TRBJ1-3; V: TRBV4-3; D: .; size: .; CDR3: CASSQAVGNTIYF; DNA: TGCGCCAGCAGCCAAGCTGTTGGAAACACCATATATTTT
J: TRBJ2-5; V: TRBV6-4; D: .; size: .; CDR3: CASREAWETQYF; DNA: TGTGCCAGCAGGGAAGCGTGGGAGACCCAGTACTTC
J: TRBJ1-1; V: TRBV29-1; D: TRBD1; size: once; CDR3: CSVRHRGHTEAFF; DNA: TGCAGCGTTAGACACAGGGGTCACACTGAAGCTTTCTTT
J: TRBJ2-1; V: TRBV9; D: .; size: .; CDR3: CASSVEGSGQGQFF; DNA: TGTGCCAGCAGCGTAGAAGGTAGCGGACAAGGGCAGTTCTTC
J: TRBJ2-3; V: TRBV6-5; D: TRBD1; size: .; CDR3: CASRDRDRGTDTQYF; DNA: TGTGCCAGCAGAGACCGGGACAGGGGCACAGATACGCAGTATTTT
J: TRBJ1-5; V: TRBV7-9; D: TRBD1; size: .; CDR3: CASSADRGLDQPQHF; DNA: TGTGCCAGCAGCGCAGACAGGGGGCTGGATCAGCCCCAGCATTTT
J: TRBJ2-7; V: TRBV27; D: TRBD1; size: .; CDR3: CASRWTGGAYEQYF; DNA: TGTGCCAGCAGGTGGACAGGGGGCGCTTACGAGCAGTACTTC
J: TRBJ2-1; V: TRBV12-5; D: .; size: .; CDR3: CASGLPPNEQFF; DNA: TGTGCTAGTGGCCTTCCTCCCAATGAGCAGTTCTTC
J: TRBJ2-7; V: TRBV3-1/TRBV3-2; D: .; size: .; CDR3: CASSQNLAYSYEQYF; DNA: TGTGCCAGCAGCCAAAACCTGGCTTACTCCTACGAGCAGTACTTC
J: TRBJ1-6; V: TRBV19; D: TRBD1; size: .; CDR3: CASSIVTGANSPLHF; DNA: TGTGCCAGTAGTATAGTGACAGGGGCAAATTCACCCCTCCACTTT
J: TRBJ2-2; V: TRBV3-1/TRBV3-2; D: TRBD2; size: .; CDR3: CASSQARGLAGVPGELFF; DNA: TGTGCCAGCAGCCAAGCGAGGGGACTAGCGGGAGTCCCCGGGGAGCTGTTTTTT
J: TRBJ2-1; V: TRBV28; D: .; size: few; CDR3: CASIVPGGEQFF; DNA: TGTGCCAGTATTGTACCGGGTGGTGAGCAGTTCTTC
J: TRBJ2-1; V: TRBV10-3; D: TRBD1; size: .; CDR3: CATVSRTGPYNEQFF; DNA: TGTGCCACCGTGAGCCGGACAGGCCCCTACAATGAGCAGTTCTTC
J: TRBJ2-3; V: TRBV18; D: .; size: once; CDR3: CASSLGAGTTDTQYF; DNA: TGTGCCAGCTCCCTCGGGGCAGGGACTACAGATACGCAGTATTTT
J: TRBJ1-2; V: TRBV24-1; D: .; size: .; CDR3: CATRGEGGYTF; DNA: TGTGCCACCCGGGGTGAAGGGGGCTACACCTTC
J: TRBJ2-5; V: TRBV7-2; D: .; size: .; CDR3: CASSLVASKANF; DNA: TGTGCCAGCAGCTTAGTCGCTAGTAAAGCAAACTTC
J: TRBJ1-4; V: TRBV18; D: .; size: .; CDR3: CASSPSSQGEKLFF; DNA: TGTGCCAGCTCACCCTCCAGTCAGGGCGAAAAACTGTTTTTT
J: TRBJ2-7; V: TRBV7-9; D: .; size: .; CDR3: CASSKTGYEQYF; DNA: TGTGCCAGCAGCAAGACAGGCTACGAGCAGTACTTC
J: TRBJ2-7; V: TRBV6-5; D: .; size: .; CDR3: CASSTTGEQYF; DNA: TGTGCCAGCAGTACTACAGGCGAGCAGTACTTC
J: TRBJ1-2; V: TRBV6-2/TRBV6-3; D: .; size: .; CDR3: CASTPGQLKDGYTF; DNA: TGTGCCAGCACCCCAGGACAGCTAAAAGATGGCTACACCTTC
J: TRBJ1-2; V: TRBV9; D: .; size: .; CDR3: CASSVVEGSGGGYTF; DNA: TGTGCCAGCAGCGTAGTGGAGGGATCCGGGGGAGGCTACACCTTC
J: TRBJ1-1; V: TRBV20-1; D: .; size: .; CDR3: CSASLPGDTEAFF; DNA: TGCAGTGCTAGTTTGCCGGGGGACACTGAAGCTTTCTTT